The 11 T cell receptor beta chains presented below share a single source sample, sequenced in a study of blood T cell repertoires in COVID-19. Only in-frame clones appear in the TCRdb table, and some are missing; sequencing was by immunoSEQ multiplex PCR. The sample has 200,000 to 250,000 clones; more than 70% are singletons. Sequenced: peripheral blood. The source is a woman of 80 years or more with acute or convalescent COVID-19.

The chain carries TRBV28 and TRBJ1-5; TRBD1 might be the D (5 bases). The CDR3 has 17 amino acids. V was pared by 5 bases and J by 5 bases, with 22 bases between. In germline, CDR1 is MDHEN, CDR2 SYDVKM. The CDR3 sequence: CASSPYPGTGGDQPQHF. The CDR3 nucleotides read TGTGCCAGCAGTCCGTACCCAGGGACGGGGGGGGATCAGCCCCAGCATTTT.

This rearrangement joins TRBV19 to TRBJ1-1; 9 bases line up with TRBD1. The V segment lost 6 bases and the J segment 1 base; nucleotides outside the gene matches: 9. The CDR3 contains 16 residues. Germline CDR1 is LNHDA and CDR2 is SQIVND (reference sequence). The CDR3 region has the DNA TGTGCCAGTAGATTAATCGGGACAGGGAGGAACACTGAAGCTTTCTTT. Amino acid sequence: CASRLIGTGRNTEAFF.

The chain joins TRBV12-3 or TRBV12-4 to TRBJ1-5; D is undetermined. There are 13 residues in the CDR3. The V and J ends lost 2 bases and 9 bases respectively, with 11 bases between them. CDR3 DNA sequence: TGTGCCAGCAGTTTACGGAGGGATAGGCCCCAGCATTTT. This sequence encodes CASSLRRDRPQHF.

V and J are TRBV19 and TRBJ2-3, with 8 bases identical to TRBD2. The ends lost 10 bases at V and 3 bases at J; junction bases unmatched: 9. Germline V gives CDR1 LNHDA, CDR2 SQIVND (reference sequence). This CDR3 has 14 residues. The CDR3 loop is CAISKGGGTDTQYF. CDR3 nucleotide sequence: TGTGCCATCTCTAAAGGCGGGGGGACAGATACGCAGTATTTT. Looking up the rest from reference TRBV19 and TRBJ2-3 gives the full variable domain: DGGITQSPKYLFRKEGQNVTLSCEQNLNHDAMYWYRQDPGQGLRLIYYSQIVNDFQKGDIAEGYSVSREKKESFPLTVTSAQKNPTAFYLCAISKGGGTDTQYFGPGTRLTVL.

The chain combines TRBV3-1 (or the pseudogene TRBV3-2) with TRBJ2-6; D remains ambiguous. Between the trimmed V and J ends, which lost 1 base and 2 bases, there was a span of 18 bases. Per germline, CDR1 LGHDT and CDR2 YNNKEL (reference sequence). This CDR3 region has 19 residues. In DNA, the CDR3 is TGTGCCAGCAGCCAAGGTCAGGCCAGATATGCCCCTGGGGCCAACGTCCTGACTTTC. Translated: CASSQGQARYAPGANVLTF.

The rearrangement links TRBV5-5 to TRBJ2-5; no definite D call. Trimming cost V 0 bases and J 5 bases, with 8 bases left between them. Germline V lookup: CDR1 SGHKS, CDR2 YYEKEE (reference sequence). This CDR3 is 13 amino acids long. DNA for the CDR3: TGTGCCAGCAGCTTGGTAGATATCGAGACCCAGTACTTC. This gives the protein CASSLVDIETQYF.

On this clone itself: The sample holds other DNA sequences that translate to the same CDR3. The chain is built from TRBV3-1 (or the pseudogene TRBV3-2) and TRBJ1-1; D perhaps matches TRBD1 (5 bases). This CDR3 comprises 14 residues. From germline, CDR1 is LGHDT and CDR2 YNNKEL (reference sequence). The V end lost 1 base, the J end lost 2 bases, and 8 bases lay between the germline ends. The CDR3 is CASSQVGGNTEAFF. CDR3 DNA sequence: TGTGCCAGCAGCCAAGTGGGGGGTAACACTGAAGCTTTCTTT.

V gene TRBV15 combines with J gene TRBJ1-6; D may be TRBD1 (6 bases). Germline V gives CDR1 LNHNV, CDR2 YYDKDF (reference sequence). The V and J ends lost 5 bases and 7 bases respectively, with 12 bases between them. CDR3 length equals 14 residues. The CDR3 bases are TGTGCCACCAGCCTGGACAGAAAGAATTCACCCCTCCACTTT. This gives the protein CATSLDRKNSPLHF.

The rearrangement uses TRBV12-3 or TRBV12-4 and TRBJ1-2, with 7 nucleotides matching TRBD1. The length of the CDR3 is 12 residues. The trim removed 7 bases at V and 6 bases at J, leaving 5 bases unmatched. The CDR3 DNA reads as TGTGCCAGCAATAACAGGGGTCATGGCTACACCTTC. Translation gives CASNNRGHGYTF.

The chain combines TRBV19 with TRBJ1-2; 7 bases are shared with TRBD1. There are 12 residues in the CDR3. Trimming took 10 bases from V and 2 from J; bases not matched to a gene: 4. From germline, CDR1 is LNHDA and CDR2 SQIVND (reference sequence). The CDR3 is CAIRDSNYGYTF. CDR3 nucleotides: TGTGCCATCAGGGACAGCAACTATGGCTACACCTTC.

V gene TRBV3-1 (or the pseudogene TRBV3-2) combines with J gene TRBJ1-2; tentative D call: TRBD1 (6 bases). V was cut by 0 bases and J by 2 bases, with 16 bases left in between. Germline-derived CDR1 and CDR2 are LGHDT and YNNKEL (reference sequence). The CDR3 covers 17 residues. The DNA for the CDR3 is TGTGCCAGCAGCCAAGATTTCCGACAGGCCTTAAACTATGGCTACACCTTC. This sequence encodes CASSQDFRQALNYGYTF.